The entry below gives a single T cell receptor (beta chain) sequence along with its context. The antigen remains unidentified. Repertoires were generated with immunoSEQ multiplex PCR, while TCRdb's copy carries only in-frame clones and drops some. Among about 46,000 clones listed, about 86% were seen once. CDR1 is SEHNR and CDR2 is FQNEAQ in the germline V gene (reference sequence). J lost 0 bases, V lost 3 bases, and 0 bases had no gene match. The CDR3 is 14 residues long. These data come from a study of T cells in localized non-small cell lung cancer. Regarding the study as a whole: Heterogeneity remains possible, as sequencing covered one tumor region only. Median detection of top 100 tumor clones in adjacent lung was roughly 61 clones. Those with higher blood T cell density had longer overall survival. Highest T cell clonality was seen in uninvolved adjacent lung, surpassing that measured in tumor.

The sample here was peripheral blood mononuclear cells, taken before any cancer treatment. V is TRBV7-9 and J is TRBJ2-3, with 7 bases identical to TRBD2. This receptor was identified in a man between 35 and 75 years old with stage III lung adenocarcinoma. Here the CDR3 DNA reads TGTGCCAGCAGCTTTAGCGGGAGCACAGATACGCAGTATTTT. Its translation: CASSFSGSTDTQYF. The full variable domain, its missing parts supplied by reference TRBV7-9 and TRBJ2-3, is DTGVSQNPRHKITKRGQNVTFRCDPISEHNRLYWYRQTLGQGPEFLTYFQNEAQLEKSRLLSDRFSAERPKGSFSTLEIQRTEQGDSAMYLCASSFSGSTDTQYFGPGTRLTVL.